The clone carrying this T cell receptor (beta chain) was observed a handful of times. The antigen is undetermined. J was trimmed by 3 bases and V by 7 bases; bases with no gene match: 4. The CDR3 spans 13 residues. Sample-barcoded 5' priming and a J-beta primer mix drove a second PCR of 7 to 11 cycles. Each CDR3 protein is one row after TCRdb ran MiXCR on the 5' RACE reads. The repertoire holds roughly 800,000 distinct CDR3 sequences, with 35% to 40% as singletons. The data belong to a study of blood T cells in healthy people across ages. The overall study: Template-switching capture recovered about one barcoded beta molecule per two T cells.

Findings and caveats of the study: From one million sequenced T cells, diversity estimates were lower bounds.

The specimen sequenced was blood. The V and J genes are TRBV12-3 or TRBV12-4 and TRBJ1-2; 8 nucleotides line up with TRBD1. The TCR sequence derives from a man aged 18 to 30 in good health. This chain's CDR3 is CASIMGQDYGYTF. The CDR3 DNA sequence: TGTGCCAGCATTATGGGACAGGACTATGGCTACACCTTC.